Listed here are 3 T cell receptor beta chains from one sample, sequenced in a study of blood T cell repertoires in COVID-19 (dated by TCRdb to 2020 to 2021). The method behind the library was the immunoSEQ multiplex PCR assay. The immuneACCESS repertoire file appears here via TCRdb, limited to in-frame rearrangements. These files lack a portion of the clones; in checked studies, under half of the deficit traces to unresolved V genes, and the cause of the others is not known. The sample profile shows more than 100,000 clones; roughly 88% of them were found once. Around 4.7% of the sample goes to the ten largest clones. The sample consisted of peripheral blood. These receptor sequences come from a man aged 40-50 years with acute or convalescent COVID-19.

The chain joins TRBV6-6 to TRBJ1-2; the match to TRBD1 covers 9 bases. The V segment lost 6 bases and the J segment 5 bases; nucleotides outside the gene matches: 13. The germline gives CDR1 MNHNY, CDR2 SVGAGI (reference sequence). This CDR3 is 16 amino acids long. The CDR3 region is CASRSGQGRVLYGYTF. CDR3 DNA sequence: TGTGCCAGCAGATCGGGACAGGGACGAGTCTTGTATGGCTACACCTTC.

The chain employs TRBV7-9 and TRBJ2-7, with 9 nucleotides matching TRBD1. This CDR3 comprises 14 residues. Per the germline V gene, CDR1 is SEHNR and CDR2 is FQNEAQ (reference sequence). Trimming took 0 bases from V and 4 from J; bases not matched to a gene: 1. The CDR3: CASSLAGQGYEQYF. The DNA of the CDR3 is TGTGCCAGCAGCTTAGCGGGACAGGGTTACGAGCAGTACTTC.

The chain links TRBV6-1 to TRBJ1-2, with D perhaps matching TRBD1 (5 bases). Germline V gene sequence: CDR1 MNHNS, CDR2 SASEGT. Trimming pared 3 bases from V and 10 bases from J, leaving 12 bases between. The CDR3 consists of 12 residues. CDR3 coding DNA: TGTGCCAGCAGTGATCCGGGACTAGACTACACCTTC. It specifies CASSDPGLDYTF.